This entry concerns a single TCR beta chain. An end of the junction differs from the germline gene, which may be a read error. With a J-beta primer mix and a sample-barcoded 5' primer, a second PCR ran about 6 to 11 cycles. TCRdb reprocessed the 5' RACE reads via MiXCR and lists one record per CDR3 protein. The sample includes fewer than 2,000,000 distinct CDR3 sequences, roughly two fifths of them seen just once. The data belong to a study of blood T cells in healthy people across ages. The CDR3 has 16 residues. From germline, CDR1 is SGHTA and CDR2 FQGNSA. The origin of this receptor is a human donor in good health. The sequenced sample consisted of blood. The V and J genes are TRBV7-2 and TRBJ2-7; 7 bases agree with TRBD1. The CDR3, as DNA: TGTGTCAGCAGCTTTCAACAGGGGACCTTCTCCTACGAGCAGTACTTC. Translation gives CVSSFQQGTFSYEQYF.